Listed here are 28 T cell receptor beta chains from one sample, sequenced in a study of cytomegalovirus exposure and HLA in healthy donors. 13 Jbeta primers and 60 Vbeta primers were used for the PCR. The assay was immunoSEQ multiplex PCR, and TCRdb's table has in-frame clones only and misses some. The sample consists of roughly 150,000 clones, approximately 81% of them appearing once. The specimen sequenced was PBMCs. The receptors originated from a man aged 18 to 29 in good health and CMV-seronegative.

This clone showed up just a few times. The rearrangement uses TRBV19 and TRBJ1-1; no reliable D call. CDR1 and CDR2 from the germline V gene are LNHDA and SQIVND (reference sequence). Trimming cost V 3 bases and J 6 bases, with 11 bases left between them. The length of the CDR3 is 13 residues. For the CDR3, the DNA is TGTGCCAGTAGTATCTTCCGGGATCCTGAAGCTTTCTTT. This sequence encodes CASSIFRDPEAFF.

The chain combines TRBV27 with TRBJ2-7; TRBD1 is a possible D gene (6 bases). Trimming stripped 6 bases from V and 2 bases from J, with 11 bases between. CDR1 is MNHEY and CDR2 is SMNVEV in the germline V gene (reference sequence). The CDR3 runs to 13 residues. The CDR3 protein is CASRSQGAYEQYF. Here the CDR3 DNA reads TGTGCCAGCAGGTCACAGGGAGCCTACGAGCAGTACTTC.

The V gene is TRBV5-5, the J gene TRBJ2-6, with D possibly being TRBD2 (6 bases). CDR3 length equals 15 residues. V was cut by 2 bases and J by 4 bases, with 10 bases left in between. CDR1 SGHKS and CDR2 YYEKEE come from the germline V gene (reference sequence). CDR3 sequence reads: CASSFGGTGANVLTF. As DNA, the CDR3 is TGTGCCAGCAGCTTTGGAGGGACCGGGGCCAACGTCCTGACTTTC.

J is TRBJ2-3 and V is TRBV5-1, with TRBD2 matching 13 bases. Germline V gene data show CDR1 as SGHRS and CDR2 as YFSETQ. The CDR3 is made up of 17 amino acids. Trimming cost V 1 base and J 3 bases; bases outside gene matches: 5. CDR3 DNA: TGCGCCAGCAGCTTGTGGACTAGCGGGAGTACTACAGATACGCAGTATTTT. Protein product: CASSLWTSGSTTDTQYF.

The chain is built from TRBV7-8 and TRBJ2-1; 8 nucleotides line up with TRBD2. Germline loops: CDR1 SGHVS, CDR2 FQNEAQ. The ends lost 6 bases at V and 6 bases at J; junction bases unmatched: 13. The CDR3 length is 16 residues. DNA of the CDR3: TGTGCCAGCAGTCGGGGGGGCATGATGAAGTTCAATGAGCAGTTCTTC. This encodes CASSRGGMMKFNEQFF.

In this sample, this clone turned up once. The chain has TRBV27 and TRBJ2-7; 7 positions agree with TRBD2. The CDR3 has 17 amino acids. V lost 0 bases to trimming and J lost 0 bases; unmatched junction nucleotides: 8. The germline gives CDR1 MNHEY, CDR2 SMNVEV (reference sequence). The CDR3 region is CASSLSTAGTPSYEQYF. The CDR3 coding sequence is TGTGCCAGCAGTTTATCGACAGCGGGGACCCCCTCCTACGAGCAGTACTTC.

V is TRBV7-8 and J is TRBJ2-7, with D perhaps matching TRBD1 (11 bases). V shed 4 bases and J shed 4 bases, with 35 bases lying between them. The CDR3 loop spans 21 amino acids. Germline V CDR1 and CDR2: SGHVS, FQNEAQ. In DNA form, the CDR3 reads TGTGCCAGCAGCTGGGCAAGGAGGGACAGGGGGTCTAGCGGGAGTCCTTACGAGCAGTACTTC. This gives the protein CASSWARRDRGSSGSPYEQYF.

This clone was seen just once. The J gene is TRBJ2-1, the V gene TRBV11-2; D unresolved. Germline CDR1 SGHAT, CDR2 FQNNGV. This CDR3 contains 11 residues. The V end lost 4 bases, the J end lost 9 bases, and 7 bases lay between the germline ends. The DNA of the CDR3 is TGTGCCAGCAGCTCTAGAGGTGAGCAGTTCTTC. As protein: CASSSRGEQFF.

The chain is built from TRBV7-9 and TRBJ2-2; 14 bases fit TRBD2. This CDR3 has 19 amino acids. Germline CDR1 reads SEHNR; CDR2 reads FQNEAQ (reference sequence). Here the CDR3 DNA reads TGTGGAGAACGTTTCCCGGGACTAGCGGGAGAGTGGGGCACCGGGGAGCTGTTTTTT. It yields the protein CGERFPGLAGEWGTGELFF.

The chain joins TRBV15 to TRBJ2-5; D may be TRBD1 (6 bases). V lost 8 bases and J lost 2, with 15 bases in between. Germline CDR1 LNHNV, CDR2 YYDKDF (reference sequence). The length of the CDR3 is 14 residues. CDR3 in DNA: TGTGCCACCTCCACCCGGGACAAGCAAGAGACCCAGTACTTC. Protein: CATSTRDKQETQYF. Complete variable domain (other parts from reference TRBV15 and TRBJ2-5): DAMVIQNPRYQVTQFGKPVTLSCSQTLNHNVMYWYQQKSSQAPKLLFHYYDKDFNNEADTPDNFQSRRPNTSFCFLDIRSPGLGDTAMYLCATSTRDKQETQYFGPGTRLLVL.

The rearrangement uses TRBV6-6 and TRBJ2-7; tentatively, D is TRBD2 (6 bases). Germline CDR1 MNHNY, CDR2 SVGAGI (reference sequence). The V gene lost 8 bases and the J gene lost 0 bases, with 11 bases spanning the gap. The CDR3 has 13 residues. This CDR3 is CASGGTSSYEQYF. The DNA for the CDR3 is TGTGCCAGCGGGGGGACCTCCTCCTACGAGCAGTACTTC.

The V and J genes are TRBV29-1 and TRBJ2-7, with D hard to call. The CDR3 has 13 amino acids. V shed 4 bases and J shed 2 bases, with 12 bases lying between them. The germline CDR1 and CDR2 sequences are SQVTM and ANQGSEA. The CDR3 region is CSVGEALTYEQYF. DNA for the CDR3: TGCAGCGTTGGAGAGGCACTAACCTACGAGCAGTACTTC.

This chain connects TRBV5-1 to TRBJ2-3, with 15 bases that match TRBD2. The germline gives CDR1 SGHRS, CDR2 YFSETQ. The CDR3 consists of 18 residues. The V segment lost 3 bases and the J segment 3 bases; nucleotides outside the gene matches: 8. The CDR3 nucleotides read TGCGCCAGCAGCTCCGGACTAGCGGGAGGGCCGGGGACAGATACGCAGTATTTT. Its translation: CASSSGLAGGPGTDTQYF.

The chain links TRBV4-2 to TRBJ2-7, with 9 bases aligning to TRBD2. CDR3 length equals 17 residues. The germline CDR1 and CDR2 sequences are LGHNA and YNFKEQ. With V trimmed by 0 bases and J by 7 bases, 13 bases remained unmatched. DNA for the CDR3: TGTGCCAGCAGCCAAGATCTTTCTAGCGGGAAGTTCGGAGAGCAGTACTTC. Translating it yields CASSQDLSSGKFGEQYF.

V gene TRBV25-1 combines with J gene TRBJ2-6; 7 nucleotides line up with TRBD2. The CDR3 is 18 amino acids. V shed 7 bases, J shed 2 bases, and the junction held 14 bases outside the gene matches. CDR1 is MGHDK and CDR2 is SYGVNS in the germline V gene. In DNA, the CDR3 is TGTGCCAGCACCATAGGTCCGGGGGGTATGACTGGGGCCAACGTCCTGACTTTC. This sequence encodes CASTIGPGGMTGANVLTF.

The V call is TRBV9, the J call TRBJ2-3; a weak D match, TRBD2 (5 bases). The length of the CDR3 is 14 residues. V was pared by 0 bases and J by 3 bases, with 8 bases between. Per the germline V gene, CDR1 is SGDLS and CDR2 is YYNGEE. The CDR3 loop reads CASSVDLATDTQYF. In DNA, the CDR3 is TGTGCCAGCAGCGTAGACCTAGCAACAGATACGCAGTATTTT.

The rearrangement uses TRBV6-1 and TRBJ1-4; unclear D gene. This CDR3 is built from 9 residues. CDR1 is MNHNS and CDR2 is SASEGT in the germline V gene. CDR3 sequence: CAAGEKLFF. CDR3 nucleotides: TGTGCTGCGGGTGAAAAACTGTTTTTT.

The chain recombines TRBV4-3 with TRBJ2-5; 12 bases fit TRBD2. Germline values: CDR1 LGHNA, CDR2 YSLEER. The CDR3 extends over 22 amino acids. V lost 0 bases, J lost 4 bases, and 21 bases stayed unmatched. The CDR3 here is CASSQDLRLAGVDFSLGETQYF. The CDR3 DNA sequence: TGCGCCAGCAGCCAAGATCTAAGACTAGCGGGAGTCGATTTTAGTTTGGGAGAGACCCAGTACTTC.

The chain joins TRBV13 to TRBJ1-5; maybe TRBD1 (5 bases). The CDR3 runs to 14 residues. Trimming cost V 0 bases and J 3 bases, with 6 bases left between them. Germline values: CDR1 PRHDT, CDR2 FYEKMQ (reference sequence). This chain's CDR3 is CASSLGQVNQPQHF. CDR3 in DNA: TGTGCCAGCAGCTTAGGACAGGTCAATCAGCCCCAGCATTTT.

J is TRBJ2-5 and V is TRBV7-2; no definite D call. Germline CDR1 and CDR2: SGHTA and FQGNSA. Trimming removed 3 bases at V and 1 base at J, with 6 bases between. This CDR3 contains 13 residues. CDR3 DNA: TGTGCCAGCAGCTTTGCGTCCCAAGAGACCCAGTACTTC. Amino acid sequence: CASSFASQETQYF.

The V call is TRBV30, the J call TRBJ2-5, with 11 bases that match TRBD2. Trimming at V came to 3 bases and at J to 5 bases, leaving 14 bases not matched to a gene. The CDR3 has 17 residues. The germline V gene encodes CDR1 GTSNPN and CDR2 SVGIG (reference sequence). The CDR3 bases are TGTGCCTGGAGCCAATATCTCCCGACTAGCGGGAAGGAGACCCAGTACTTC. As protein: CAWSQYLPTSGKETQYF.

J is TRBJ2-7 and V is TRBV11-2; TRBD1 agrees at 9 bases. The trim removed 6 bases at V and 5 bases at J, leaving 11 bases unmatched. This CDR3 spans 15 amino acids. Germline V gene data show CDR1 as SGHAT and CDR2 as FQNNGV. Written as DNA, the CDR3 is TGTGCCAGCAGAGAACTGAGGGACAGGGTCCACGAGCAGTACTTC. Its protein is CASRELRDRVHEQYF.

The CDR3 region is CASSVAPSGSGTQYF. CDR3 nucleotides: TGTGCCAGCAGCGTAGCTCCTAGCGGGAGTGGGACCCAGTACTTC. V and J are TRBV9 and TRBJ2-5, with 10 bases that match TRBD2. Trimming cost V 0 bases and J 7 bases; bases outside gene matches: 6. This CDR3 is 15 amino acids long. Germline V lookup: CDR1 SGDLS, CDR2 YYNGEE.

This clone was counted a few times. The V and J genes are TRBV5-4 and TRBJ2-5; D possibly corresponds to TRBD1 (6 bases). The V end was cut by 4 bases, the J end by 0 bases, with 10 bases between. This CDR3 has 14 residues. From germline, CDR1 is SGHNT and CDR2 YYREEE (reference sequence). CDR3: CASSIRQDQETQYF. As DNA, the CDR3 is TGTGCCAGCAGCATACGACAGGACCAAGAGACCCAGTACTTC.

The rearrangement joins TRBV5-4 to TRBJ1-1, with D perhaps matching TRBD1 (6 bases). The CDR3 runs to 13 residues. From germline, CDR1 is SGHNT and CDR2 YYREEE (reference sequence). The V and J ends lost 3 bases and 6 bases respectively, with 12 bases between them. CDR3 sequence reads: CASSSPGGSEAFF. For the CDR3, the DNA is TGTGCCAGCAGCTCACCGGGGGGCTCTGAAGCTTTCTTT.

This clone has only one observation. The chain's CDR3 is CASVLDRGSYEQYF. CDR3 sequence (DNA): TGTGCCAGCGTTCTCGACAGGGGGAGTTACGAGCAGTACTTC. V gene TRBV11-2 combines with J gene TRBJ2-7; 9 bases map to TRBD1. Germline V gene lookup returns CDR1 SGHAT and CDR2 FQNNGV. The CDR3 totals 14 residues. Losses at the gene ends were 8 bases for V and 4 bases for J; bases not matched to a gene: 9.

The chain uses TRBV4-1 and TRBJ2-7; D may be TRBD1 (6 bases). From germline, CDR1 is MGHRA and CDR2 YSYEKL. Trimming took off 6 bases at V and 3 bases at J, with 12 bases between the two ends. CDR3 size: 13 residues. The CDR3 sequence is CASSQGLGYEQYF. The CDR3 coding sequence is TGCGCCAGCAGTCAGGGGTTAGGCTACGAGCAGTACTTC.

This clone turned up a few times. CDR3 region: CASSPAGTSSSYEQYF. In DNA form, the CDR3 reads TGCGCCAGCAGCCCCGCCGGGACTAGCAGCTCCTACGAGCAGTACTTC. V is TRBV4-3 and J is TRBJ2-7; 9 nucleotides match TRBD2. V gave up 4 bases and J gave up 0 bases; unmatched junction bases: 7. Germline loops: CDR1 LGHNA, CDR2 YSLEER. The CDR3 is made up of 16 amino acids.